Listed below are T cell receptor beta chains from one sample, sequenced in a study of T and B cells in COVID-19 patients. One entry per CDR3 protein, called by TCRdb with MiXCR from the multiplex PCR reads. The sample shows approximately 26,000 distinct CDR3 sequences, approximately 29% of them seen only once. The sequencing input was blood. The receptor set was obtained from a human donor who had recovered from COVID-19. The CDR3 runs from the conserved cysteine through the conserved F or W. The D gene is left open where the match is weak. The size field is filled for only some rows; it gives once, few, many or a size class.

j_call d_call v_call clone_size cdr3_aa cdr3_nt
TRBJ2-7 - TRBV7-9 - CASSLLSGPYEQYF TGTGCCAGCAGCTTATTGTCAGGTCCCTACGAGCAGTACTTC
TRBJ1-6 TRBD1 TRBV18 - CASSPFMGQGNSYNSPLHF TGTGCCAGCTCACCATTTATGGGACAGGGGAATTCCTATAATTCACCCCTCCACTTT
TRBJ2-7 - TRBV24-1 few CATSDTSRGGRSYEQYF TGTGCCACCAGTGATACCTCCCGCGGCGGGCGCTCCTACGAGCAGTACTTC
TRBJ2-2 TRBD2 TRBV30 few CAWSDWREGYTGELFF TGTGCCTGGAGTGACTGGCGGGAGGGGTACACCGGGGAGCTGTTTTTT
TRBJ2-1 - TRBV6-5 - CASTSGDEQFF TGTGCCAGCACAAGTGGAGATGAGCAGTTCTTC
TRBJ2-7 TRBD2 TRBV4-1 - CASSQDRLVGGSRYEQYF TGCGCCAGCAGCCAAGACCGATTGGTCGGCGGGAGTCGGTACGAGCAGTACTTC
TRBJ2-4 - TRBV6-2/TRBV6-3 few CASSYSSGKNIQYF TGTGCCAGCAGTTACTCGTCGGGGAAGAACATTCAGTACTTC
TRBJ2-2 - TRBV18 few CASSVAANTGELFF TGTGCCAGCTCGGTGGCAGCAAACACCGGGGAGCTGTTTTTT
TRBJ2-5 - TRBV5-5 few CASSLKVGARETQYF TGTGCCAGCAGCTTGAAGGTGGGGGCGCGGGAGACCCAGTACTTC
TRBJ2-7 - TRBV10-3 - CAISPVGSYEQYF TGTGCCATCAGTCCAGTGGGCTCCTACGAGCAGTACTTC
TRBJ2-7 TRBD1 TRBV29-1 - CSVVYGTAPSEQYF TGCAGCGTTGTCTACGGGACAGCCCCTAGCGAGCAGTACTTC
TRBJ2-5 - TRBV7-2 - CASSLAQQETQYF TGTGCCAGCAGCTTAGCCCAGCAAGAGACCCAGTACTTC
TRBJ1-6 TRBD1 TRBV6-5 - CASSWEGGVRSPLHF TGTGCCAGCAGTTGGGAAGGGGGCGTTCGATCACCCCTCCACTTT
TRBJ2-1 TRBD2 TRBV27 many CASRSGLASYNEQFF TGTGCCAGCAGATCGGGACTAGCCTCCTACAATGAGCAGTTCTTC
TRBJ2-5 - TRBV5-6 - CASSPATRGWFQETQYF TGTGCCAGCAGCCCCGCAACCCGGGGATGGTTCCAAGAGACCCAGTACTTC
TRBJ2-5 TRBD2 TRBV7-2 - CASRSGLAEETQYF TGTGCCAGCAGATCTGGACTAGCGGAAGAGACCCAGTACTTC
TRBJ1-4 - TRBV5-4 few CASSLGTHATNEKLFF TGTGCCAGCAGCTTGGGGACCCATGCAACTAATGAAAAACTGTTTTTT
TRBJ2-2 - TRBV5-5 many CASSSPGQMNTGELFF TGTGCCAGCAGCTCGCCCGGACAGATGAACACCGGGGAGCTGTTTTTT
TRBJ1-4 - TRBV12-3/TRBV12-4 few CASRGGMGEKLFF TGTGCCAGCAGGGGGGGGATGGGGGAAAAACTGTTTTTT
TRBJ2-1 - TRBV15 few CATSRGSIRSSYNEQFF TGTGCCACCAGCAGAGGATCTATTAGAAGCTCCTACAATGAGCAGTTCTTC
TRBJ1-1 - TRBV9 - CASSARAMNTEAFF TGTGCCAGCAGCGCCAGGGCCATGAACACTGAAGCTTTCTTT
TRBJ1-1 - TRBV20-1 - CSARNSVNTEAFF TGCAGTGCTAGGAATTCGGTGAACACTGAAGCTTTCTTT
TRBJ2-1 TRBD1 TRBV11-1 - CASSPRTGFHNEQFF TGTGCCAGCAGCCCAAGGACAGGGTTTCACAATGAGCAGTTCTTC
TRBJ2-4 - TRBV6-5 few CASSKTVTKNIQYF TGTGCCAGCAGTAAGACAGTGACGAAAAACATTCAGTACTTC
TRBJ1-4 TRBD1 TRBV27 - CASSPRGTGRPTNEKLFF TGTGCCAGCAGTCCTAGAGGGACAGGGAGGCCAACTAATGAAAAACTGTTTTTT
TRBJ2-1 TRBD2 TRBV10-3 few CAIRKGGLLDNEQFF TGTGCCATCAGGAAGGGAGGGCTATTGGACAATGAGCAGTTCTTC
TRBJ2-7 - TRBV20-1 - CSARGGHEQYF TGCAGTGCTAGGGGCGGACACGAGCAGTACTTC
TRBJ2-1 TRBD2 TRBV27 few CASSQDELAGYNEQFF TGTGCCAGCAGTCAAGATGAACTAGCGGGCTACAATGAGCAGTTCTTC
TRBJ2-7 TRBD1 TRBV12-3/TRBV12-4 few CASSAQGVSRGEQYF TGTGCCAGCAGTGCACAGGGGGTCTCCCGTGGCGAGCAGTACTTC
TRBJ2-3 - TRBV5-6 few CASSLWEAGASTDTQYF TGTGCCAGCAGCTTGTGGGAGGCCGGGGCTAGCACAGATACGCAGTATTTT
TRBJ2-5 TRBD2 TRBV18 few CASSLTSGPQETQYF TGTGCCAGCTCACTCACTAGCGGGCCACAAGAGACCCAGTACTTC
TRBJ1-2 - TRBV7-9 - CASSQRVNYGYTF TGTGCCAGCAGCCAGAGGGTTAACTATGGCTACACCTTC
TRBJ2-1 TRBD2 TRBV29-1 medium-sized CSVLSLSGGAYEQFF TGCAGCGTTCTCTCCTTGAGCGGGGGGGCCTATGAGCAGTTCTTC
TRBJ2-7 - TRBV5-5 many CASSPYKEGEQYF TGTGCCAGCAGCCCGTACAAGGAGGGCGAGCAGTACTTC
TRBJ2-7 - TRBV12-3/TRBV12-4 few CASSLAGGPTKYEQYF TGTGCCAGCAGTTTAGCCGGCGGACCGACGAAATACGAGCAGTACTTC
TRBJ2-7 TRBD1 TRBV27 few CASSLYGTGHSEQYF TGTGCCAGCAGTTTATATGGGACAGGGCATTCCGAGCAGTACTTC
TRBJ1-1 - TRBV4-2 - CASTPAFGNEAFF TGTGCCAGCACCCCAGCTTTCGGCAATGAAGCTTTCTTT
TRBJ1-2 TRBD1 TRBV6-5 - CASSYSHGTVRDYGYTF TGTGCCAGCAGTTACTCCCACGGGACAGTGAGGGACTATGGCTACACCTTC
TRBJ2-6 - TRBV7-9 - CASSSNSGANVLTF TGTGCCAGCAGCTCAAACTCTGGGGCCAACGTCCTGACTTTC
TRBJ2-7 - TRBV5-6 few CASSPAGTVVAYEQYF TGTGCCAGCAGCCCGGCAGGGACGGTGGTGGCCTACGAGCAGTACTTC